This record looks at one TCR beta chain sequence and its context. Its target is not known. Data came from immunoSEQ multiplex PCR; TCRdb stores just in-frame clones and leaves some out. This table has 2 million to 2.5 million clones, less than 95% appearing once. This record comes from a study of shared clonotypes between healthy human individuals. Overall study results and limits: Naive subsets usually exceeded memory subsets in estimated richness. Although depth was large, rarefaction showed that sequencing of the sorted subsets was incomplete. Clonotype sharing levels among donors were expected to vary with sequencing depth.

Sequencing used naive CD4+ T cells from PBMCs. Described subset: CD45RA+ positively selected. This sequence originates from a man between 18 and 29 years old in good health. Some clones in this sample may be carry-over from other donors' samples.

CDR3 nucleotides: TGTGCCAGCAGGGATGGGTGGAGGGGGCGAATGAACACTGAAGCTTTCTTT. This encodes CASRDGWRGRMNTEAFF. The chain combines TRBV5-4 with TRBJ1-1, with 7 bases aligning to TRBD1. The CDR3 is 17 amino acids. With 5 bases clipped from V and 0 bases from J, the junction kept 13 bases outside the gene matches. Germline CDR1 SGHNT, CDR2 YYREEE (reference sequence).